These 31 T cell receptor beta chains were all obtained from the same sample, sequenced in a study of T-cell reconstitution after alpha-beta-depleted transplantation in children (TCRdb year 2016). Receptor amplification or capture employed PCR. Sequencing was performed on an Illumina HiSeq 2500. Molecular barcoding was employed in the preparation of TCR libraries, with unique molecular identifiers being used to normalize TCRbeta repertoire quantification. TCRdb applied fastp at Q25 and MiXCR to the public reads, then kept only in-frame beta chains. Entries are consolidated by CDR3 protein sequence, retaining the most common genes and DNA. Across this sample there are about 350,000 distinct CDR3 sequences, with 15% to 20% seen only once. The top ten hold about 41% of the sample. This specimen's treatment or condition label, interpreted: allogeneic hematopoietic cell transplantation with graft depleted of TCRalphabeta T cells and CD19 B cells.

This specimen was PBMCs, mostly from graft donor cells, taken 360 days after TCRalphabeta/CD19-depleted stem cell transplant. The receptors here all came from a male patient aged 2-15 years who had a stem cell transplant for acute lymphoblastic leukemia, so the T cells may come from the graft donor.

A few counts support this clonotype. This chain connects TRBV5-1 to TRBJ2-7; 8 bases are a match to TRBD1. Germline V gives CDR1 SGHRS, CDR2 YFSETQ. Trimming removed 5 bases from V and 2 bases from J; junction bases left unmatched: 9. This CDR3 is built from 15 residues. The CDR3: CASSPLGTGAYEQYF. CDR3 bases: TGCGCCAGCAGTCCCCTCGGGACAGGTGCCTACGAGCAGTACTTC.

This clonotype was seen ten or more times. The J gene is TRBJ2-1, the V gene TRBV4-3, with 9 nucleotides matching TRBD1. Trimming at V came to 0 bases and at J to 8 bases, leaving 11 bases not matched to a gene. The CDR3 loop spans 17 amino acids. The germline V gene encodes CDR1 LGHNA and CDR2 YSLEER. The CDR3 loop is CASSQDTPGQGGDEQFF. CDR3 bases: TGCGCCAGCAGCCAAGATACTCCGGGACAGGGTGGCGATGAGCAGTTCTTC.

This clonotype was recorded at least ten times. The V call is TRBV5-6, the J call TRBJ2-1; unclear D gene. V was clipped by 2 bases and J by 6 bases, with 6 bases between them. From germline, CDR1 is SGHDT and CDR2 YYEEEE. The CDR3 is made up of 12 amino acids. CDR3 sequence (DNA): TGTGCCAGCAGCTTCTGGGTCAATGAGCAGTTCTTC. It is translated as CASSFWVNEQFF.

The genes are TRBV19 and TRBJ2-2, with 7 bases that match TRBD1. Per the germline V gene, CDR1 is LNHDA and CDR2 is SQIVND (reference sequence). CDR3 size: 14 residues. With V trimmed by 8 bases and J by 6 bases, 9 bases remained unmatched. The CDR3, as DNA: TGTGCCAGTTTACGACAGGGTTCTTCCGGGGAGCTGTTTTTT. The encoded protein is CASLRQGSSGELFF. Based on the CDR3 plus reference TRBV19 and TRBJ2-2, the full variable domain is DGGITQSPKYLFRKEGQNVTLSCEQNLNHDAMYWYRQDPGQGLRLIYYSQIVNDFQKGDIAEGYSVSREKKESFPLTVTSAQKNPTAFYLCASLRQGSSGELFFGEGSRLTVL.

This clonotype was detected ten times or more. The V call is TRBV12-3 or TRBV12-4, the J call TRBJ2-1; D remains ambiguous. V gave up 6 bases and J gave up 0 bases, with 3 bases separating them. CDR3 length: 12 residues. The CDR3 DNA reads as TGTGCCAGCAGACCCTCCTACAATGAGCAGTTCTTC. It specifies CASRPSYNEQFF.

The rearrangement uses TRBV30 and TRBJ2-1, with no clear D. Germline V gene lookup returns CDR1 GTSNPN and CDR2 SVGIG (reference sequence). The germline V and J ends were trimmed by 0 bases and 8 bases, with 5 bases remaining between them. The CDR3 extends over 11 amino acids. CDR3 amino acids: CAWSVRDEQFF. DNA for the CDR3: TGTGCCTGGAGTGTACGTGATGAGCAGTTCTTC.

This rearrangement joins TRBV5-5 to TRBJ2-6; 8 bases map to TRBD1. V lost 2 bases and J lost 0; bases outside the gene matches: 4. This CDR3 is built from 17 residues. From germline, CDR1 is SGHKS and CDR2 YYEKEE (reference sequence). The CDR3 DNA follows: TGTGCCAGCAGCTTAACAGGGGGTGGCTCTGGGGCCAACGTCCTGACTTTC. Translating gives CASSLTGGGSGANVLTF. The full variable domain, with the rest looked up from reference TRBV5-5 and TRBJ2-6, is DAGVTQSPTHLIKTRGQQVTLRCSPISGHKSVSWYQQVLGQGPQFIFQYYEKEERGRGNFPDRFSARQFPNYSSELNVNALLLGDSALYLCASSLTGGGSGANVLTFGAGSRLTVL.

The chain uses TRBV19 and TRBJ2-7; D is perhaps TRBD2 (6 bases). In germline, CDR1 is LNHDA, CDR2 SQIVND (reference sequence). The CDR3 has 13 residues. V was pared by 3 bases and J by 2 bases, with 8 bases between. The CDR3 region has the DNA TGTGCCAGTAGTATGACGGGGGCCTACGAGCAGTACTTC. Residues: CASSMTGAYEQYF.

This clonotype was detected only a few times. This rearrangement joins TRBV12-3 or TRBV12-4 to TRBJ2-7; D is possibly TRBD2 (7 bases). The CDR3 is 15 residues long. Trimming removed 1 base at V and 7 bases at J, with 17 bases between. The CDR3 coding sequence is TGTGCCAGCAGTTTAGTGGCGGGCAGGGGAGGGGAGCAGTACTTC. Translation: CASSLVAGRGGEQYF.

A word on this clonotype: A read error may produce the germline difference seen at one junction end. CDR3 bases: TGTGCCAGCAGCCAAGTCATCGGTACAGGGGCTCTCTTC. Protein product: CASSQVIGTGALF. This rearrangement joins TRBV3-1 to TRBJ2-7, with 7 bases identical to TRBD1. CDR1 is LGHDT, CDR2 YNNKEL, per germline (reference sequence). The CDR3 totals 13 residues.

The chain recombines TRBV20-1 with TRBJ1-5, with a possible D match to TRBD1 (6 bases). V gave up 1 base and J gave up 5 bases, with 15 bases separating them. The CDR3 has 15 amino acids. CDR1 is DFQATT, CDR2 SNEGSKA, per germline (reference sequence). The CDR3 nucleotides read TGCAGTGCTAGAGTGCAGGACAGTCGTTATCAGCCCCAGCATTTT. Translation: CSARVQDSRYQPQHF.

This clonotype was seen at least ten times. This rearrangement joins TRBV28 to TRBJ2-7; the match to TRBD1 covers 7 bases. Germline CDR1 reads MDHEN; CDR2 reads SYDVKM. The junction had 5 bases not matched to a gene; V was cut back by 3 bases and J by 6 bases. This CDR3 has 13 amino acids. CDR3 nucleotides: TGTGCCAGCAGTTTCAAGGGGGCGGGCGAGCAGTACTTC. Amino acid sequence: CASSFKGAGEQYF.

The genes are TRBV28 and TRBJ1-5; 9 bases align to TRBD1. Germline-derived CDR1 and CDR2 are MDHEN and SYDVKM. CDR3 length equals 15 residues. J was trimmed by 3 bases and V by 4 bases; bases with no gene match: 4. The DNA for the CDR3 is TGTGCCAGCAGTTACAGGGGGCCCCTCAATCAGCCCCAGCATTTT. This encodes CASSYRGPLNQPQHF.

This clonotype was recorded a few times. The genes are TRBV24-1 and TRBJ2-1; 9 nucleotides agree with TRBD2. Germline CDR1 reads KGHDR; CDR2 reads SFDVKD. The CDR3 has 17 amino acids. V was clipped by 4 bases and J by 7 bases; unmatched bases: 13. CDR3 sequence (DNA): TGTGCCACCAGTGACCCCCTTTCTAGCGGGACGAGGAATGAGCAGTTCTTC. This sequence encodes CATSDPLSSGTRNEQFF.

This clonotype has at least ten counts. The CDR3 DNA reads as TGTGCCACCAGTGATTTGGGGGGCCACGAGCAGTACTTC. It translates to CATSDLGGHEQYF. The chain employs TRBV24-1 and TRBJ2-7; D is possibly TRBD1 (6 bases). Per germline, CDR1 KGHDR and CDR2 SFDVKD. V dropped 0 bases and J dropped 5 bases, with 7 bases sitting between them. The CDR3 runs to 13 residues.

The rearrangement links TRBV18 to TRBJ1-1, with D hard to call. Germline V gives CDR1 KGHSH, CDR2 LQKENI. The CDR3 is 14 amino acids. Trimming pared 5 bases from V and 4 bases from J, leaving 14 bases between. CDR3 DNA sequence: TGTGCCAGCTCATCCCTCCCCCGAGGCACTGAAGCTTTCTTT. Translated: CASSSLPRGTEAFF.

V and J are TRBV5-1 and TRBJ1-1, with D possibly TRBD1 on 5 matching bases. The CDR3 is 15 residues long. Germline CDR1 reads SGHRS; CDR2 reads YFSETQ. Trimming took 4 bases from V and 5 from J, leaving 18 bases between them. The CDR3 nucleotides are TGCGCCAGCAGCCCGGATGGGGGGGAATGGACTGAAGCTTTCTTT. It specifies CASSPDGGEWTEAFF.

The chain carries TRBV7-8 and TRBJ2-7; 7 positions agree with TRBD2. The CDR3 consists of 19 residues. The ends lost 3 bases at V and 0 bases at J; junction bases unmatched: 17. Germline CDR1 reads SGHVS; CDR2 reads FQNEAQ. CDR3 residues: CASSFDLSGASGSSYEQYF. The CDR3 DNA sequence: TGTGCCAGCAGCTTCGATTTGAGCGGGGCTTCTGGGAGCTCCTACGAGCAGTACTTC.

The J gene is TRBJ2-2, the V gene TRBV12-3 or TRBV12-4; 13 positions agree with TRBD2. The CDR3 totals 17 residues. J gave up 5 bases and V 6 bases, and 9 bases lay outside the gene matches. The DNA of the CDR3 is TGTGCCAGCAGCTCACTAGCGGGAGGGCCAAGGACCGGGGAGCTGTTTTTT. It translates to CASSSLAGGPRTGELFF.

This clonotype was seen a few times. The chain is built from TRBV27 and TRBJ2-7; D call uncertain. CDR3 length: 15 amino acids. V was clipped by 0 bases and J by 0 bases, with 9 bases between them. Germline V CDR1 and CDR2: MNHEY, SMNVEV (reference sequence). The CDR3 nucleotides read TGTGCCAGCAGTTTATCGGCAGGCCTCTCCTACGAGCAGTACTTC. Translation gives CASSLSAGLSYEQYF.

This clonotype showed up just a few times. DNA for the CDR3: TGCAGTGCTATCCGCGGGAGGGCCTCTCCGCAGTATTTT. Amino acids: CSAIRGRASPQYF. The J gene is TRBJ2-3, the V gene TRBV20-1; 9 nucleotides agree with TRBD2. Germline CDR1 reads DFQATT; CDR2 reads SNEGSKA (reference sequence). The CDR3 loop spans 13 amino acids. With 4 bases clipped from V and 10 bases from J, the junction kept 9 bases outside the gene matches.

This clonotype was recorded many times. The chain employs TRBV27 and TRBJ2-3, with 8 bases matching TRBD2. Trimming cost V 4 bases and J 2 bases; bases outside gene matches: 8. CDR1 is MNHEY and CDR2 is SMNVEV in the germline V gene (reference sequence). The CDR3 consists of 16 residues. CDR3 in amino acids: CASSYRVAGNTDTQYF. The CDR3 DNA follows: TGTGCCAGCAGTTACCGGGTAGCGGGGAACACAGATACGCAGTATTTT.

CDR3 nucleotide sequence: TGCAGTGCTAGAGATCTCCTAGGGGCCCACTCCTACGAGCAGTACTTC. Amino acids: CSARDLLGAHSYEQYF. The rearrangement uses TRBV20-1 and TRBJ2-7; D is possibly TRBD1 (5 bases). CDR3 length equals 16 residues. Germline V gene sequence: CDR1 DFQATT, CDR2 SNEGSKA (reference sequence). Trimming took off 0 bases at V and 0 bases at J, with 15 bases between the two ends.

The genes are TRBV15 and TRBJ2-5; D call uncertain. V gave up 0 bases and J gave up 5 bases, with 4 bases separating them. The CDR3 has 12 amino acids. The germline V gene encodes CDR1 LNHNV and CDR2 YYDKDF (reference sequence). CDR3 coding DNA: TGTGCCACCAGCAGAGATATGGAGACCCAGTACTTC. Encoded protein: CATSRDMETQYF.

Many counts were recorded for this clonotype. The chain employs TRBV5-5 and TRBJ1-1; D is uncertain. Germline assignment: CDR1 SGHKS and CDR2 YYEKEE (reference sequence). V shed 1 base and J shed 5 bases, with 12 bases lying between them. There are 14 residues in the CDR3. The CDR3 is CASSLPDFMTEAFF. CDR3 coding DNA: TGTGCCAGCAGCTTGCCAGATTTTATGACTGAAGCTTTCTTT.

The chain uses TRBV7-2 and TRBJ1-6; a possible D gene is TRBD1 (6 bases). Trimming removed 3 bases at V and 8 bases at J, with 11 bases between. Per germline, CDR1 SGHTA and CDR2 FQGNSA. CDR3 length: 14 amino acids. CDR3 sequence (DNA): TGTGCCAGCAGCTTTCTCAGGGGAGATTCACCCCTCCACTTT. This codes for CASSFLRGDSPLHF.

CDR3 in DNA: TGCAGTGCTAGAGATCTAGGTAGCTCCATCAATGAGCAGTTCTTC. Its protein product is CSARDLGSSINEQFF. The rearrangement uses TRBV20-1 and TRBJ2-1; D unclear. There are 15 residues in the CDR3. Germline assignment: CDR1 DFQATT and CDR2 SNEGSKA (reference sequence). Trimming cost V 0 bases and J 6 bases, with 15 bases left between them.

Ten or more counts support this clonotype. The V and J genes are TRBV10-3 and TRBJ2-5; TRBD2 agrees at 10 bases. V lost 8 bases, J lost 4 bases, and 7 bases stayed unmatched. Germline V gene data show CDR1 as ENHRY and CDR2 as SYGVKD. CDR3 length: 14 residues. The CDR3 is CAIQASGSIETQYF. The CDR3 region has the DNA TGTGCCATCCAGGCTAGCGGGAGTATAGAGACCCAGTACTTC.

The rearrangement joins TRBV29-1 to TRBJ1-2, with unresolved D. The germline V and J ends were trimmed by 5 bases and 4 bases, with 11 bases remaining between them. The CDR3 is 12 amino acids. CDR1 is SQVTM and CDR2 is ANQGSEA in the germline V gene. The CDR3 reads CSVHGLGYGYTF. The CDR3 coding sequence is TGCAGCGTTCACGGATTGGGCTATGGCTACACCTTC.

The CDR3 coding sequence is TGTGCCAGCAGCAGTAAGCAGCAGAACACCGGGGAGCTGTTTTTT. It specifies CASSSKQQNTGELFF. The V and J genes are TRBV5-4 and TRBJ2-2; D unclear. Germline CDR1 and CDR2: SGHNT and YYREEE (reference sequence). The V gene lost 4 bases and the J gene lost 1 base, with 11 bases spanning the gap. CDR3 size: 15 residues.

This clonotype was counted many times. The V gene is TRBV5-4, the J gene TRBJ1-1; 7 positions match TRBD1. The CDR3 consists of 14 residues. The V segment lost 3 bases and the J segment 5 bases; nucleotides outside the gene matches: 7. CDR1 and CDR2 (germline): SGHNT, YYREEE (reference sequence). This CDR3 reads CASSSRQGRTEAFF. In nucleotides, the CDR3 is TGTGCCAGCAGCTCAAGACAGGGAAGGACTGAAGCTTTCTTT.